The 23 T cell receptor beta chains given below trace back to one sample, sequenced in a study of blood T cell repertoires in COVID-19. The data were produced by immunoSEQ multiplex PCR, yet TCRdb's version contains in-frame clones alone and is incomplete. This table holds about 280,000 clones, about nine tenths found once. Sequencing input: peripheral blood. Receptors originate from a man aged 45-65 years with acute or convalescent COVID-19.

This clone was counted only a few times. The chain combines TRBV13 with TRBJ1-2, with TRBD1 matching 8 bases. Germline V lookup: CDR1 PRHDT, CDR2 FYEKMQ (reference sequence). The junction had 8 bases not matched to a gene; V was cut back by 4 bases and J by 4 bases. The CDR3 has 15 residues. CDR3 residues: CASSSEDRVGYGYTF. The CDR3 DNA is TGTGCCAGCAGCTCGGAGGACAGGGTGGGCTATGGCTACACCTTC.

This chain uses TRBV4-1 with TRBJ2-1, with D possibly matching TRBD1 (6 bases). This CDR3 contains 17 residues. The germline V gene encodes CDR1 MGHRA and CDR2 YSYEKL. The ends were cut back, 0 bases at V and 2 bases at J, with 14 bases in the middle. CDR3 in amino acids: CASSQDGPRGPYNEQFF. The CDR3 nucleotides are TGCGCCAGCAGCCAAGACGGCCCCAGGGGCCCCTACAATGAGCAGTTCTTC.

The chain joins TRBV18 to TRBJ2-2; 8 bases are a match to TRBD2. Trimming took 3 bases from V and 4 from J; bases not matched to a gene: 7. This CDR3 spans 16 amino acids. Germline V gene lookup returns CDR1 KGHSH and CDR2 LQKENI. CDR3 loop: CASSPSGGATTGELFF. The CDR3 DNA sequence: TGTGCCAGCTCACCCTCGGGGGGGGCGACCACCGGGGAGCTGTTTTTT.

The V and J genes are TRBV9 and TRBJ2-7; 7 nucleotides align to TRBD2. The ends lost 0 bases at V and 5 bases at J; junction bases unmatched: 8. The CDR3 is made up of 15 amino acids. CDR1 and CDR2 (germline): SGDLS, YYNGEE. The CDR3 bases are TGTGCCAGCAGCGTAGGGGGACTACCTTCCCACGAGCAGTACTTC. It encodes CASSVGGLPSHEQYF. Together with reference TRBV9 and TRBJ2-7, the CDR3 gives the full variable domain: DSGVTQTPKHLITATGQRVTLRCSPRSGDLSVYWYQQSLDQGLQFLIQYYNGEERAKGNILERFSAQQFPDLHSELNLSSLELGDSALYFCASSVGGLPSHEQYFGPGTRLTVT.

This clone was seen more than once but under ten times. The chain carries TRBV19 and TRBJ2-1, with 8 positions matching TRBD1. From germline, CDR1 is LNHDA and CDR2 SQIVND (reference sequence). The CDR3 extends over 14 amino acids. J was trimmed by 5 bases and V by 7 bases; bases with no gene match: 7. CDR3 DNA sequence: TGTGCCAGTACTAGAGACAGGGGAAACAATGAGCAGTTCTTC. Its translation is CASTRDRGNNEQFF.

The V and J genes are TRBV10-3 and TRBJ1-2; D is possibly TRBD1 (6 bases). The CDR3 is 14 amino acids. Germline CDR1 and CDR2: ENHRY and SYGVKD. The V end lost 3 bases, the J end lost 4 bases, and 12 bases lay between the germline ends. CDR3 DNA sequence: TGTGCCATCAGTGAAACAGGGAGAAGCTATGGCTACACCTTC. This translates into CAISETGRSYGYTF.

This sequence joins TRBV5-1 and TRBJ1-1; D ambiguous. The length of the CDR3 is 14 residues. The germline gives CDR1 SGHRS, CDR2 YFSETQ. V lost 0 bases to trimming and J lost 7 bases, with 13 bases between them. CDR3 DNA sequence: TGCGCCAGCAGCTTGGGGTCGGAGGCGGGTGAAGCTTTCTTT. This sequence encodes CASSLGSEAGEAFF.

This rearrangement joins TRBV7-9 to TRBJ2-2, with D unresolved. V lost 4 bases, J lost 2 bases, and 8 bases lay in between. Germline CDR1 is SEHNR and CDR2 is FQNEAQ (reference sequence). CDR3 length: 14 amino acids. CDR3 region: CASSSRTNTGELFF. The CDR3 DNA reads as TGTGCCAGCAGCTCCCGAACTAACACCGGGGAGCTGTTTTTT.

The chain joins TRBV6-6 to TRBJ2-2; tentative D call: TRBD1 (5 bases). Trimming left V 8 bases short and J 7 bases short, with 14 bases between. The CDR3 sequence is 13 residues long. Germline V CDR1 and CDR2: MNHNY, SVGAGI (reference sequence). The CDR3 reads CASEMAGFGELFF. As DNA, the CDR3 is TGTGCCAGCGAGATGGCAGGGTTCGGGGAGCTGTTTTTT.

V gene TRBV6-5 combines with J gene TRBJ1-2; D is unclear. Germline V gene data show CDR1 as MNHEY and CDR2 as SVGAGI. Trimming cost V 4 bases and J 7 bases, with 16 bases left between them. The CDR3 is 14 amino acids. As DNA, the CDR3 is TGTGCCAGCAGTTTCCTGACACAGCCTTCTGGCTACACCTTC. This gives the protein CASSFLTQPSGYTF.

This clone was picked up one time. V is TRBV11-3 and J is TRBJ2-7; TRBD2 is a possible D gene (6 bases). V was pared by 4 bases and J by 0 bases, with 28 bases between. This CDR3 has 20 amino acids. The V gene's germline CDR1 is SGHNT and CDR2 YENEEA. The CDR3 DNA is TGTGCCAGCAGCTCCCCCCCCGCGCGGGTGTGGCGGGACGACTCCTACGAGCAGTACTTC. Translating it yields CASSSPPARVWRDDSYEQYF.

The chain carries TRBV7-9 and TRBJ2-2; D might be TRBD2 (5 bases). The V gene lost 7 bases and the J gene lost 7 bases, with 19 bases spanning the gap. CDR1 SEHNR and CDR2 FQNEAQ come from the germline V gene (reference sequence). There are 15 residues in the CDR3. CDR3 region: CASTLGLVGVGELFF. In DNA form, the CDR3 reads TGTGCCAGCACCCTGGGTCTGGTCGGGGTCGGGGAGCTGTTTTTT.

The chain employs TRBV5-1 and TRBJ1-1; D ambiguous. With 0 bases removed from V and 4 bases from J, the gap between germline ends came to 10 bases. Germline V gene lookup returns CDR1 SGHRS and CDR2 YFSETQ. This CDR3 comprises 14 residues. CDR3: CASSLGQRGTEAFF. The CDR3 nucleotides are TGCGCCAGCAGCTTGGGCCAACGGGGCACTGAAGCTTTCTTT.

The chain joins TRBV30 to TRBJ2-7, with a possible D match to TRBD1 (5 bases). V dropped 2 bases and J dropped 7 bases, with 15 bases sitting between them. There are 13 residues in the CDR3. Germline loops: CDR1 GTSNPN, CDR2 SVGIG (reference sequence). In nucleotides, the CDR3 is TGTGCCTGGAGTACTGTTTCAGGACATGAGCAGTACTTC. Encoded protein: CAWSTVSGHEQYF.

The V call is TRBV4-2, the J call TRBJ1-2; 7 bases are shared with TRBD1. Germline V gene sequence: CDR1 LGHNA, CDR2 YNFKEQ. The V and J ends lost 3 bases and 9 bases, in that order; junction bases with no gene match: 7. The CDR3 spans 13 residues. This CDR3 is CASSQGTARSYTF. For the CDR3, the DNA is TGTGCCAGCAGCCAGGGGACAGCGAGGAGCTACACCTTC.

The DNA of the CDR3 is TGTGCCAGCAGTGAAGTCGAGCCCCAGCATTTT. It translates to CASSEVEPQHF. The V call is TRBV6-1, the J call TRBJ1-5; D not resolved. Germline V CDR1 and CDR2: MNHNS, SASEGT. V dropped 1 base and J dropped 8 bases, with 3 bases sitting between them. This CDR3 region has 11 residues.

V and J are TRBV2 and TRBJ2-5; TRBD2 matches at 9 bases. The trim removed 3 bases at V and 6 bases at J, leaving 8 bases unmatched. CDR1 is SNHLY and CDR2 is FYNNEI in the germline V gene. The CDR3 length is 15 residues. In DNA form, the CDR3 reads TGTGCCAGCAGTGATCGGCTAGCGGGGAGGCAGACCCAGTACTTC. This encodes CASSDRLAGRQTQYF.

V is TRBV7-9 and J is TRBJ2-7; a possible D gene is TRBD2 (6 bases). Germline V gives CDR1 SEHNR, CDR2 FQNEAQ (reference sequence). The CDR3 sequence is 14 residues long. Trimming stripped 3 bases from V and 6 bases from J, with 15 bases between. The chain's CDR3 is CASSLGSHGGEQYF. For the CDR3, the DNA is TGTGCCAGCAGCTTGGGGAGCCACGGGGGCGAGCAGTACTTC.

V and J are TRBV25-1 and TRBJ1-2; a weak D match, TRBD1 (5 bases). CDR1 and CDR2 (germline): MGHDK, SYGVNS. The V gene lost 4 bases and the J gene lost 2 bases, with 11 bases spanning the gap. This CDR3 contains 14 residues. CDR3 DNA sequence: TGTGCCAGCAGTGTGGAGGGGTCGAACTATGGCTACACCTTC. Encoded protein: CASSVEGSNYGYTF.

The chain uses TRBV18 and TRBJ2-1; the match to TRBD2 covers 9 bases. The germline CDR1 and CDR2 sequences are KGHSH and LQKENI. V shed 8 bases and J 4 bases; nucleotides not matched to a gene: 3. The CDR3 totals 13 residues. This CDR3 reads CASDSGGYNEQFF. CDR3 DNA: TGTGCCAGCGACAGCGGGGGGTACAATGAGCAGTTCTTC.

J is TRBJ2-3 and V is TRBV5-1, with D perhaps matching TRBD2 (5 bases). The CDR3 spans 13 residues. Deletions cut 1 base from V and 6 bases from J, with 9 bases between. In germline, CDR1 is SGHRS, CDR2 YFSETQ. The CDR3 coding sequence is TGCGCCAGCAGCTTGCCCGGGGATGATACGCAGTATTTT. It yields the protein CASSLPGDDTQYF.

The chain couples TRBV9 to TRBJ2-1; 13 bases agree with TRBD2. The CDR3 has 16 residues. Germline loops: CDR1 SGDLS, CDR2 YYNGEE. The junction had 8 bases not matched to a gene; V was cut back by 3 bases and J by 8 bases. The CDR3 region is CASSAQLAGGRDEQFF. CDR3 bases: TGTGCCAGCAGCGCTCAACTAGCGGGGGGGCGGGATGAGCAGTTCTTC.

This chain connects TRBV18 to TRBJ1-6, with 7 bases lining up with TRBD1. With 5 bases clipped from V and 7 bases from J, the junction kept 11 bases outside the gene matches. Germline-derived CDR1 and CDR2 are KGHSH and LQKENI. The CDR3 loop spans 16 amino acids. CDR3 protein: CASSSRQGDTNSPLHF. CDR3 bases: TGTGCCAGCTCATCTCGACAGGGAGATACAAATTCACCCCTCCACTTT.